This TCR beta chain was sequenced in a study of T cell responses to AZD1222 COVID-19 vaccine. Study-wide results and caveats: Sampling that yielded the repertoires occurred only after the peak T cell response.

Generated by immunoSEQ multiplex PCR, the TCRdb table keeps only in-frame clones and is missing some. The repertoire holds some 130,000 clones, with roughly 90% as singletons. V was cut by 0 bases and J by 3 bases, with 6 bases left in between. Germline lookup yields CDR1 GTSNPN and CDR2 SVGIG (reference sequence). CDR3 length: 12 amino acids. Note on this clone: The target antigen is unknown.

The receptor comes from an adult in good health. The sequences come from peripheral blood, collected on day 0 of AZD1222 vaccination. The chain joins TRBV30 to TRBJ2-7, with D unclear. In nucleotides, the CDR3 is TGTGCCTGGAGTGTATTCGGCTACGAGCAGTACTTC. It codes for CAWSVFGYEQYF.